This T cell receptor beta chain is drawn from a study of T cell changes during pregnancy in multiple sclerosis (dated by TCRdb to between 2018 and 2021). Some background on the complete study: The study looked at changes in the T cell repertoire across pregnancy in women with multiple sclerosis.

About this clone: The target of this receptor is not known. Base qualities are missing; no much larger clone stands one base away.

V is cut by 1 base and J by 5 bases, and the space between the germline ends is 6 bases. From its cysteine to its phenylalanine, the CDR3 spans 13 amino acids. The sequence is cut down to CDR3 DNA, 39 bases in frame from base 1. The germline V gene (reference sequence) yields MNHEY for CDR1 and SMNVEV for CDR2. Receptor libraries were prepared by the immunoSEQ multiplex PCR assay. In TCRdb, the immuneACCESS table is reduced to in-frame sequences with V and J assigned. These tables do not hold every clone; where another copy was compared, an unresolved V gene accounts for under half, and the others remain unexplained. For this sample there are about 89,000 clones; about 94% appear just once. Of the sample, more than 0.8% is held by the ten largest clones.

The source material was peripheral blood, sampled in the third trimester of pregnancy. The V and J segments used are TRBV27 and TRBJ1-5; the D gene lacks a confident call. The sequence derives from a female donor with multiple sclerosis, enrolled in a pregnancy study. The DNA sequence follows: TGTGCCAGCAGTTTATTGAGGGATCAGCCCCAGCATTTT. This is translated as CASSLLRDQPQHF.